Each of the 8 T cell receptor beta chains below was sequenced from the same sample in a study of metastatic and nonmetastatic thyroid tumors. Thyroid surgery was performed in patients who had received no treatment beforehand. TCRdb called clones again from the PCR reads with MiXCR. Of roughly 9,700 clones listed, under 30% were seen once; the top ten hold around 20%. Sequences were obtained from tumor tissue. Source of these receptors: a female donor with papillary thyroid cancer or a benign thyroid nodule (not recorded which). Some clones in this sample may be carry-over from other donors' samples.

The chain is built from TRBV18 and TRBJ1-2; possibly TRBD1 for D (5 bases). This CDR3 has 13 amino acids. The germline V and J ends were trimmed by 4 bases and 4 bases, with 10 bases remaining between them. The germline V gene has CDR1 KGHSH and CDR2 LQKENI. The DNA for the CDR3 is TGTGCCAGCTCACTAGGGGAGGGCTATGGCTACACCTTC. The encoded protein is CASSLGEGYGYTF.

This clone has just a few counts. V usage is TRBV6-1 and J usage is TRBJ2-3; 9 nucleotides line up with TRBD1. Trimming cost V 5 bases and J 3 bases; bases outside gene matches: 6. This CDR3 spans 15 amino acids. CDR1 is MNHNS, CDR2 SASEGT, per germline. CDR3 sequence: CASSSGQGVTDTQYF. CDR3 coding DNA: TGTGCCAGCAGTTCGGGACAGGGTGTTACAGATACGCAGTATTTT.

This clone is medium-sized by share. The CDR3 reads CASSPLRDGHQPQHF. For the CDR3, the DNA is TGTGCCAGCAGCCCCCTCAGGGACGGCCATCAGCCCCAGCATTTT. The rearrangement uses TRBV28 and TRBJ1-5; perhaps TRBD1 as D (5 bases). Trimming took 6 bases from V and 5 from J, leaving 17 bases between them. This CDR3 contains 15 residues. Germline lookup yields CDR1 MDHEN and CDR2 SYDVKM.

In its sample, this clone was seen many times. A much larger clone lies one base from this, so it may be a read error. The sample contains more than one DNA sequence encoding this CDR3. The V call is TRBV30, the J call TRBJ1-2; TRBD1 is a possible D gene (5 bases). CDR1 is GTSNPN, CDR2 SVGIG, per germline (reference sequence). The CDR3 contains 13 residues. The CDR3 DNA sequence: TGTGCCTGGAACAGGCCCCCCGACTATGGCTACACCTTT. Its protein is CAWNRPPDYGYTF.

By share of the sample, this clone is medium-sized. This sequence joins TRBV4-2 and TRBJ2-1; 16 bases are a match to TRBD2. Germline lookup yields CDR1 LGHNA and CDR2 YNFKEQ. V gave up 4 bases and J gave up 7 bases; unmatched junction bases: 13. This CDR3 comprises 19 residues. The CDR3 reads CASSPRPGLAGGPSNEQFF. DNA for the CDR3: TGTGCCAGCAGCCCCCGACCGGGACTAGCGGGAGGGCCGAGTAATGAGCAGTTCTTC.

This chain joins TRBV24-1 and TRBJ2-7, with 11 bases that match TRBD1. This CDR3 comprises 14 residues. Germline CDR1 and CDR2: KGHDR and SFDVKD. The V gene end was trimmed by 3 bases and the J gene end by 6 bases; junction bases not matched to a gene: 3. CDR3 sequence (DNA): TGTGCCACCAGTGATCCCGGGACAGGGGGCGAGCAGTACTTC. It specifies CATSDPGTGGEQYF.

This clone has more than one count but fewer than ten. At one end, the junction sequence differs from germline, possibly due to a read error. The chain is built from TRBV12-3 or TRBV12-4 and TRBJ2-3; tentatively, D is TRBD1 (5 bases). The CDR3 runs to 15 residues. The CDR3 reads CASSSGLTSTDTKYF. The CDR3 DNA follows: TGTGCCAGCAGTTCAGGGCTGACCAGCACAGATACGAAGTATTTT.

The sample holds a few counts of this clone. The chain couples TRBV6-5 to TRBJ2-1; TRBD2 might be the D (6 bases). The V end lost 2 bases, the J end lost 4 bases, and 12 bases lay between the germline ends. In germline, CDR1 is MNHEY, CDR2 SVGAGI. The CDR3 runs to 15 residues. Here the CDR3 reads CASSYDGGEYNEQFF. The CDR3 DNA reads as TGTGCCAGCAGTTACGATGGCGGGGAATACAATGAGCAGTTCTTC.